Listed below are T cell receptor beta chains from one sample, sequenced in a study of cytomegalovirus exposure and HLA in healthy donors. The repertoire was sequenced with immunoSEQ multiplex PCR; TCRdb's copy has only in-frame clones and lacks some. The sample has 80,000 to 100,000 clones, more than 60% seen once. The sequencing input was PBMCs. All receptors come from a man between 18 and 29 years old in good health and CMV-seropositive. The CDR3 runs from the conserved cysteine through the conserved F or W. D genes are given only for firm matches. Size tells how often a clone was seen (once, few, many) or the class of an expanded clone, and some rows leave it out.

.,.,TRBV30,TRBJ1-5,CAWKSPKRLEPQHF,TGTGCCTGGAAGTCCCCGAAAAGACTTGAGCCCCAGCATTTT
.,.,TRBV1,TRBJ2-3,CTSSQDTPSGGATDTQYF,TGCACCAGCAGCCAAGATACCCCTAGCGGGGGGGCGACAGATACGCAGTATTTT
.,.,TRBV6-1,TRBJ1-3,CASSEAGRGSGNTIYF,TGTGCCAGCAGTGAAGCGGGCAGGGGATCTGGAAACACCATATATTTT
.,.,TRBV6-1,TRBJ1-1,CASSLAYREGTEAFF,TGTGCCAGCAGTCTTGCCTACAGGGAGGGCACTGAAGCTTTCTTT
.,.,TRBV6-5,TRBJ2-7,CASSRQAASYEQYF,TGTGCCAGCAGTCGACAGGCGGCCTCCTACGAGCAGTACTTC
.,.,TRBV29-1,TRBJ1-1,CSVEVLGSRTEAFF,TGCAGCGTTGAAGTTTTGGGTTCGCGGACTGAAGCTTTCTTT
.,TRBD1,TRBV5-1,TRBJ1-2,CASSLGQDYGYTF,TGCGCCAGCAGCTTAGGACAGGATTATGGCTACACCTTC
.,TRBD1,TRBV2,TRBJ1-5,CASSSGQSLNQPQHF,TGTGCCAGCAGCTCGGGACAGTCACTCAATCAGCCCCAGCATTTT
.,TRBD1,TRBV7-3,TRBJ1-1,CASSIDRGTTEAFF,TGTGCCAGCAGCATTGACAGGGGTACCACTGAAGCTTTCTTT
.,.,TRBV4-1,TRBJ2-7,CASSHLRAAEQYF,TGCGCCAGCAGCCATCTCAGGGCGGCCGAGCAGTACTTC
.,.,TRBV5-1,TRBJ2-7,CASSVVSSYEQYF,TGCGCCAGCAGCGTCGTGAGCTCCTACGAGCAGTACTTC
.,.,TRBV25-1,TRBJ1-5,CASSLTDNQPQHF,TGTGCCAGCAGCCTCACAGATAATCAGCCCCAGCATTTT
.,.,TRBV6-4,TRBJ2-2,CASSEWFGEDTGELFF,TGTGCCAGCAGTGAATGGTTTGGGGAGGACACCGGGGAGCTGTTTTTT
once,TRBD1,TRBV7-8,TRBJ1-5,CASSHPRTGRNQPQHF,TGTGCCAGCAGCCACCCCAGGACAGGGAGAAATCAGCCCCAGCATTTT
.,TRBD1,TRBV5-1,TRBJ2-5,CASSRDSQETQYF,TGCGCCAGCAGCCGGGACAGTCAAGAGACCCAGTACTTC
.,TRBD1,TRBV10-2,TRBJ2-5,CASRDLTGKETQYF,TGCGCCAGCAGGGATCTGACAGGGAAAGAGACCCAGTACTTC
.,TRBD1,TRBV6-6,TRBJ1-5,CASSPWDGTVNQPQHF,TGTGCCAGCAGCCCCTGGGATGGGACAGTTAATCAGCCCCAGCATTTT
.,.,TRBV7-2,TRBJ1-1,CASSLVNRPMNTEAFF,TGTGCCAGCAGCTTAGTCAACAGGCCTATGAACACTGAAGCTTTCTTT
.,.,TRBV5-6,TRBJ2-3,CASSSLVMETDTQYF,TGTGCCAGCAGCTCATTGGTTATGGAGACAGATACGCAGTATTTT
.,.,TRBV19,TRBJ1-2,CASSNPGSHYGYTF,TGTGCCAGTAGTAACCCAGGGTCCCACTATGGCTACACCTTC
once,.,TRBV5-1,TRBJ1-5,CASSLGAAGNQPQHF,TGCGCCAGCAGCCTTGGGGCGGCAGGGAATCAGCCCCAGCATTTT
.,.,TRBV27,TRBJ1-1,CASSPGAGALGTEAFF,TGTGCCAGCAGCCCTGGGGCAGGGGCGCTGGGCACTGAAGCTTTCTTT
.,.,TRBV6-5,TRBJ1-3,CTSMLSRQSGNTIYF,TGTACCAGCATGTTGTCTAGACAGTCTGGAAACACCATATATTTT
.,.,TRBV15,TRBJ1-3,CATSSAFGVSGNTIYF,TGTGCCACCAGCAGCGCCTTCGGGGTCTCTGGAAACACCATATATTTT
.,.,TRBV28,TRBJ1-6,CASSIPGQFNSPLHF,TGTGCCAGCAGCATACCGGGACAATTTAATTCACCCCTCCACTTT
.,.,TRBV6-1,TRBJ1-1,CASIRQQGGPEAFF,TGTGCCAGCATTCGACAGCAGGGTGGTCCTGAAGCTTTCTTT
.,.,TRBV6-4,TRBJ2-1,CASSVDQGYNEQFF,TGTGCCAGCAGTGTTGACCAGGGCTACAATGAGCAGTTCTTC
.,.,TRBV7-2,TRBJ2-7,CASSYSLTYEQYF,TGTGCCAGCAGTTACTCACTTACCTACGAGCAGTACTTC
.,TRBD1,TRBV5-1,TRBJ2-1,CASSIPRQGVGFDEQFF,TGCGCCAGCAGCATCCCCCGACAGGGGGTAGGTTTCGATGAGCAGTTCTTC